A selection of T cell receptor beta chains follows, all from one sample in a study of blood T cell repertoires in COVID-19. Assay: immunoSEQ multiplex PCR; the TCRdb copy retains only in-frame clones and omits some. The profile shows tens of thousands of clones, about nine tenths of them singletons. Source material: peripheral blood. These receptors all come from a man aged 65 to 79 with active or convalescent COVID-19. The CDR3 runs from the conserved cysteine through the conserved F or W. The D gene is left open where the match is weak. Clone size is stated in some rows and not others, as once, few, many or a class when expanded.

d_gene,j_gene,len,abundance,v_gene,CDR3nt,CDR3aa
-,TRBJ1-1,15,-,TRBV6-2/TRBV6-3,TGTGCCAGCAGCGACCGTTGGGAGGGATTATCTTTAGCTTTCTTT,CASSDRWEGLSLAFF
-,TRBJ1-1,14,once,TRBV18,TGTGCCAGCTCCTCGACAGACATGAACACTGAAGCTTTCTTT,CASSSTDMNTEAFF
-,TRBJ1-5,15,-,TRBV5-8,TGTGCCAGCAGTGAGGGTGGACCGCAGAATCAGCCCCAGCATTTT,CASSEGGPQNQPQHF
TRBD2,TRBJ2-2,18,-,TRBV7-3,TGTGCCAGCAGCTTAACGTTAATGCTGGGGGGGGAGGGCGGGGAGCTGTTTTTT,CASSLTLMLGGEGGELFF
-,TRBJ1-1,13,-,TRBV7-9,TGTGCCAGCAGCTCTTTGAGGGACACTGAAGCTTTCTTT,CASSSLRDTEAFF
TRBD1,TRBJ1-5,16,-,TRBV24-1,TGTGCCACCAGTGACCCTTCCGGGACAGGGGATTCTTTGTGGCATTTT,CATSDPSGTGDSLWHF
TRBD1,TRBJ1-3,16,-,TRBV7-3,TGTGCCAGCAGCCAGGCCGGGACAGGGTCTGGAAACACCATATATTTT,CASSQAGTGSGNTIYF
-,TRBJ2-7,13,-,TRBV18,TGTGCCAGCTCACCCCCTATGTCCTACGAGCAGTACTTC,CASSPPMSYEQYF
-,TRBJ1-6,16,-,TRBV7-9,TGTGCCAGCAGCGCGAGTCTTAGCTCCTATAATTCACCCCTCCACTTT,CASSASLSSYNSPLHF
-,TRBJ1-3,14,-,TRBV2,TGTGCCAGCCTCGGGACACACTCTGGAAACACCATATATTTT,CASLGTHSGNTIYF
-,TRBJ2-3,14,-,TRBV10-3,TGTGCCATCACGTCTGCGTCCCGCACAGATACGCAGTATTTT,CAITSASRTDTQYF
-,TRBJ1-5,16,-,TRBV4-1,TGCGCCAGCAGCCCCGGGAGCGAACAAGGGTTTTCAGCCCAGCATTTT,CASSPGSEQGFSAQHF
TRBD1,TRBJ2-6,19,-,TRBV28,TGTGCCAGCACCTCAGCCGGGACAGGGGCGGGAGATGGGGCCAACGTCCTGACTTTC,CASTSAGTGAGDGANVLTF